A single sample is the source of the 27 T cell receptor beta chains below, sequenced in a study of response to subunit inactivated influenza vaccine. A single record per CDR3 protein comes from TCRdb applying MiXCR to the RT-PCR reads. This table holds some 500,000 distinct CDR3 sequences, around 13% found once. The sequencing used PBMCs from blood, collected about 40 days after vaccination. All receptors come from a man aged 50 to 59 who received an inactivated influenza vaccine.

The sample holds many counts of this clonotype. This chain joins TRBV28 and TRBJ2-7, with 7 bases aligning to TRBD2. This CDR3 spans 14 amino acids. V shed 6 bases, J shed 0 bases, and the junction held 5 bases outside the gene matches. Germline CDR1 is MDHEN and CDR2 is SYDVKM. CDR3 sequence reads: CASRGDYLSYEQYF. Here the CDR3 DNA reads TGTGCCAGCAGGGGGGACTATCTCTCCTACGAGCAGTACTTC.

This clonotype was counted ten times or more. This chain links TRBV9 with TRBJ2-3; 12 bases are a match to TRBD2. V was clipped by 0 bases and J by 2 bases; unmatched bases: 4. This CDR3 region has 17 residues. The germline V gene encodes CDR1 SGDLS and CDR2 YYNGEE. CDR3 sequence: CASSVAGLAGTTDTQYF. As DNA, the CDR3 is TGTGCCAGCAGCGTAGCTGGACTAGCGGGGACCACAGATACGCAGTATTTT.

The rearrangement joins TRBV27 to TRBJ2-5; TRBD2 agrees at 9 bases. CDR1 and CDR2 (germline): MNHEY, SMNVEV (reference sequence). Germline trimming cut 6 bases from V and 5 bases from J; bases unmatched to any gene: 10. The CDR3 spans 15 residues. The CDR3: CASSARSGGRETQYF. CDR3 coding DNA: TGTGCCAGCAGCGCCCGAAGCGGGGGGCGGGAGACCCAGTACTTC.

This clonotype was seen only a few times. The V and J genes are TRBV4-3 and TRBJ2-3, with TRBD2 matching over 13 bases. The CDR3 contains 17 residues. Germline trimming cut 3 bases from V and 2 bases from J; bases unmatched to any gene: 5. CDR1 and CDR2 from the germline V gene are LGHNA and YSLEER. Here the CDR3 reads CASSHQGLAGLTDTQYF. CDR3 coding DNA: TGCGCCAGCAGCCACCAGGGACTAGCGGGGCTCACAGATACGCAGTATTTT.

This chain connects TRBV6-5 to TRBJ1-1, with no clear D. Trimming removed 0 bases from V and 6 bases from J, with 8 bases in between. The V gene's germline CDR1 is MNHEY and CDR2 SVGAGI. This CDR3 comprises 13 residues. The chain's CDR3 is CASSYSSGSEAFF. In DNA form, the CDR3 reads TGTGCCAGCAGTTACTCGTCAGGATCTGAAGCTTTCTTT.

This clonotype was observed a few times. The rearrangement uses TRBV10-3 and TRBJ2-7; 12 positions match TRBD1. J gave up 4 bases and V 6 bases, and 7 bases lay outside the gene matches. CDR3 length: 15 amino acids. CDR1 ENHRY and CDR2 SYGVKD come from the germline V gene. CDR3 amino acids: CAISPGQGARYEQYF. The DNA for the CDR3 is TGTGCCATCAGCCCGGGACAGGGGGCGCGGTACGAGCAGTACTTC.

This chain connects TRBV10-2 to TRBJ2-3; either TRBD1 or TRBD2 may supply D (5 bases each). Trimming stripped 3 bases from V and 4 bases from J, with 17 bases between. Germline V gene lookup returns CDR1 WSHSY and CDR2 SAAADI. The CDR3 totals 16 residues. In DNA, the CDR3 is TGCGCCAGCAGTGATCGAATCGGGGCCGTATCAGATACGCAGTATTTT. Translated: CASSDRIGAVSDTQYF.

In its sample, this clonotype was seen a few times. CDR3 sequence reads: CAISEMGGAHGYGYTF. The CDR3 nucleotides are TGTGCCATCAGTGAGATGGGGGGGGCTCATGGCTATGGCTACACCTTC. This chain links TRBV10-3 with TRBJ1-2; tentatively, D is TRBD1 (6 bases). Germline loops: CDR1 ENHRY, CDR2 SYGVKD. With 2 bases removed from V and 4 bases from J, the gap between germline ends came to 17 bases. The CDR3 is 16 amino acids.

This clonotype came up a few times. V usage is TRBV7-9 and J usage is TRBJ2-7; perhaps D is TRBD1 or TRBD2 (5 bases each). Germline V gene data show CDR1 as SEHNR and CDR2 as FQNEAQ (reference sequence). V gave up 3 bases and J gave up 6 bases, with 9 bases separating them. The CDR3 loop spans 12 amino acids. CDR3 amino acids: CASSFQGVEQYF. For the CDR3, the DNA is TGTGCCAGCAGCTTCCAGGGAGTCGAGCAGTACTTC.

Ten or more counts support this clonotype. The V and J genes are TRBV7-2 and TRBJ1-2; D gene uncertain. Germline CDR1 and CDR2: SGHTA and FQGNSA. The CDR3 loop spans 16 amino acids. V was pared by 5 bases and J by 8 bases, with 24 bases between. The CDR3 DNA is TGTGCCAGCAGCCCCCAGCCCATTGGAGCCGGTGGCGGCTACACCTTC. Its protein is CASSPQPIGAGGGYTF. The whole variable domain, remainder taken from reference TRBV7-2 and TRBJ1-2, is GAGVSQSPSNKVTEKGKDVELRCDPISGHTALYWYRQSLGQGLEFLIYFQGNSAPDKSGLPSDRFSAERTGGSVSTLTIQRTQQEDSAVYLCASSPQPIGAGGGYTFGSGTRLTVV.

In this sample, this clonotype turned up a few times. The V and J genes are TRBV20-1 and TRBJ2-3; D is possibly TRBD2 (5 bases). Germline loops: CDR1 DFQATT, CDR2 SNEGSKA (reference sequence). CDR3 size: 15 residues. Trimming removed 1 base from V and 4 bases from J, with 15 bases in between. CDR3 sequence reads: CSARAPGLAPDTQYF. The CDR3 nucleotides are TGCAGTGCTAGAGCCCCCGGACTGGCACCAGATACGCAGTATTTT.

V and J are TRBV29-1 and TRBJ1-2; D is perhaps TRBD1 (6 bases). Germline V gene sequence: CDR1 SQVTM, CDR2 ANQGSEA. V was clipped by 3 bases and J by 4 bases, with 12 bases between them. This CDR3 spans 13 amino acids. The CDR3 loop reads CSVEGRQVYGYTF. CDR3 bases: TGCAGCGTTGAGGGAAGACAGGTCTATGGCTACACCTTC.

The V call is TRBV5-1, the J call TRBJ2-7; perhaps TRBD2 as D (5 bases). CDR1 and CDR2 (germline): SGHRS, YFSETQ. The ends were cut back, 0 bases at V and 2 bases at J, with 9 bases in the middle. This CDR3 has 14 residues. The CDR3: CASSLVAEAYEQYF. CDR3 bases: TGCGCCAGCAGCTTGGTGGCGGAGGCCTACGAGCAGTACTTC.

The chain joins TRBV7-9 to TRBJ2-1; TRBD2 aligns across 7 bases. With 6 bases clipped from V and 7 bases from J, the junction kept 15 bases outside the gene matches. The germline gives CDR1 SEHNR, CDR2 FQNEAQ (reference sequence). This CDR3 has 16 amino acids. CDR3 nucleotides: TGTGCCAGCAGGCTGGGCCCCAGCGGGGCCTCTAATGAGCAGTTCTTC. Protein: CASRLGPSGASNEQFF.

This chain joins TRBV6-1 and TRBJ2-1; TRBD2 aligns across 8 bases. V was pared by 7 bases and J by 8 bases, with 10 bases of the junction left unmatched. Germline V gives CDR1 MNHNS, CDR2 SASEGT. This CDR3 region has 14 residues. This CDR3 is CASKTSGGRDEQFF. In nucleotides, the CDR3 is TGTGCCAGCAAAACTAGCGGAGGGCGGGATGAGCAGTTCTTC.

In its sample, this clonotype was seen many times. This CDR3 reads CATSMPDGGSYEQYF. The CDR3 nucleotides are TGTGCCACATCAATGCCCGACGGCGGATCTTACGAGCAGTACTTC. This chain joins TRBV28 and TRBJ2-7; D uncertain. Germline CDR1 and CDR2: MDHEN and SYDVKM. The CDR3 sequence is 15 residues long. The V end lost 10 bases, the J end lost 4 bases, and 23 bases lay between the germline ends.

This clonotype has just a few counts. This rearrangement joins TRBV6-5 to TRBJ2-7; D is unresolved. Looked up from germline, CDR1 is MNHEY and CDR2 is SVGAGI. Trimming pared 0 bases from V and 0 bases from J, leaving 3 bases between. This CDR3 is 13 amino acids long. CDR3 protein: CASSYSVSYEQYF. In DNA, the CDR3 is TGTGCCAGCAGTTACTCAGTCTCCTACGAGCAGTACTTC.

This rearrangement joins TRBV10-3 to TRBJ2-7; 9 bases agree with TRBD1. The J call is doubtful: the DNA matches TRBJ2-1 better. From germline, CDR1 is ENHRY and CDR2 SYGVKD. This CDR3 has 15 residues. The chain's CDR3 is CAISAYGTGSHEQFF. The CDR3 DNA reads TGTGCCATCAGTGCATACGGGACAGGGTCCCACGAGCAGTTCTTC.

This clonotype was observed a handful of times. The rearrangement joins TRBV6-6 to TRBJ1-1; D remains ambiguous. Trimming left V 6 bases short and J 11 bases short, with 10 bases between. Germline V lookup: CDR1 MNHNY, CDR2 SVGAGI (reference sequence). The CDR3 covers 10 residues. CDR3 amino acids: CASSSYEAFF. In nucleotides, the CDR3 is TGTGCCAGCAGCTCCTATGAGGCTTTCTTT.

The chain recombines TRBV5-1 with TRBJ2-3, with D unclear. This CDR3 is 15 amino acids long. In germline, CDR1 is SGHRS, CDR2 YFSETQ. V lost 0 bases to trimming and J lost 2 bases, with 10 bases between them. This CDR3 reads CASSLGHPATDTQYF. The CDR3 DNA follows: TGCGCCAGCAGCTTGGGACATCCCGCCACAGATACGCAGTATTTT.

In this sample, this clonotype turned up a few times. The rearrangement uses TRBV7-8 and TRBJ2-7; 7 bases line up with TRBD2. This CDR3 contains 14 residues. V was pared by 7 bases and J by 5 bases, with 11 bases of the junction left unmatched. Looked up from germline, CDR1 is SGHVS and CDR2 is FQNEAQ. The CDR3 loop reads CASTQGAGVDEQYF. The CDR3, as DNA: TGTGCCAGCACCCAAGGGGCGGGGGTCGACGAGCAGTACTTC.

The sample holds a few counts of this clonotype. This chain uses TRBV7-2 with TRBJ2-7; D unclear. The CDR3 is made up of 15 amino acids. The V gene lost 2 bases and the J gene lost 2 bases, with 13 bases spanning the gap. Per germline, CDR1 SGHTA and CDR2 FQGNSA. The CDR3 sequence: CASSLTSGLTYEQYF. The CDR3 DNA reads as TGTGCCAGCAGCTTAACGTCAGGATTAACCTACGAGCAGTACTTC.

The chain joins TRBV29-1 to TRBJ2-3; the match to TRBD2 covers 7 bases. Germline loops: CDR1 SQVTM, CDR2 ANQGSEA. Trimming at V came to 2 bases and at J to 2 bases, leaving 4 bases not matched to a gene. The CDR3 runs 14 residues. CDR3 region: CSVEKAGITDTQYF. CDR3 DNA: TGCAGCGTTGAAAAAGCGGGGATCACAGATACGCAGTATTTT.

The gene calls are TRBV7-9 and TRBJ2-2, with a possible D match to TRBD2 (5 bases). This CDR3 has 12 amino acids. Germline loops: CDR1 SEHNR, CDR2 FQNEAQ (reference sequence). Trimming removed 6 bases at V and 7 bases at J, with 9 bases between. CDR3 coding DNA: TGTGCCAGCAGTGATGGGAGCGGGGAGCTGTTTTTT. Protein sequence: CASSDGSGELFF. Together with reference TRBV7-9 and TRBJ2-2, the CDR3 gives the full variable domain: DTGVSQNPRHKITKRGQNVTFRCDPISEHNRLYWYRQTLGQGPEFLTYFQNEAQLEKSRLLSDRFSAERPKGSFSTLEIQRTEQGDSAMYLCASSDGSGELFFGEGSRLTVL.

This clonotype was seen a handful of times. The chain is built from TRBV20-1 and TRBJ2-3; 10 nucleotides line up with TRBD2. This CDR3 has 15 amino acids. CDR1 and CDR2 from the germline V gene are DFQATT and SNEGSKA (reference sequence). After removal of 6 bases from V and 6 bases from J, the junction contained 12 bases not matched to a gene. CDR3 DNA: TGCAGTGCCCCCACTAGCGGGGCGCTTAGGGATACGCAGTATTTT. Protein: CSAPTSGALRDTQYF.

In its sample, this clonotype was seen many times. The CDR3 DNA reads as TGTGCCAGCAGCTTAGCGAGAAACTGGGGGGCAGATACGCAGTATTTT. It yields the protein CASSLARNWGADTQYF. The rearrangement joins TRBV7-2 to TRBJ2-3; a possible D gene is TRBD2 (6 bases). Germline lookup yields CDR1 SGHTA and CDR2 FQGNSA. V lost 0 bases, J lost 4 bases, and 14 bases lay in between. The CDR3 runs to 16 residues. Full variable domain (remainder filled in from reference TRBV7-2 and TRBJ2-3): GAGVSQSPSNKVTEKGKDVELRCDPISGHTALYWYRQSLGQGLEFLIYFQGNSAPDKSGLPSDRFSAERTGGSVSTLTIQRTQQEDSAVYLCASSLARNWGADTQYFGPGTRLTVL.

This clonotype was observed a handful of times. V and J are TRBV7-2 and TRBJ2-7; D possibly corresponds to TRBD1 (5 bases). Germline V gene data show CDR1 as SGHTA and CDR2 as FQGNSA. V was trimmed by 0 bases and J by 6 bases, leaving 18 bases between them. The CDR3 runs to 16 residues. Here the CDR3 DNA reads TGTGCCAGCAGCTTAGCCTTAGCAGGGTTTTTTGGCGAGCAGTACTTC. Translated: CASSLALAGFFGEQYF.